This TCR beta chain originates from a study of shared clonotypes between healthy human individuals. After removal of 4 bases from V and 3 bases from J, the junction contained 12 bases not matched to a gene. Germline CDR1 is SGHTA and CDR2 is FQGNSA. This CDR3 is built from 16 residues. Assay: immunoSEQ multiplex PCR; the TCRdb copy retains only in-frame clones and omits some. The repertoire has 2.3 million or so clones, 93% of them found once; the top ten carry about 0.41%. This clonotype originated in a man between 18 and 29 years old in good health. Some clones in this sample may be carry-over from other donors' samples. V and J are TRBV7-2 and TRBJ2-7; TRBD1 matches 7 bases. What was sequenced was naive CD4+ T cells from PBMCs. Subset given: CD45RA+ positively selected. CDR3 sequence reads: CASSSRQGRSFYEQYF. CDR3 nucleotide sequence: TGTGCCAGCAGCTCTAGACAGGGTCGAAGCTTCTACGAGCAGTACTTC.